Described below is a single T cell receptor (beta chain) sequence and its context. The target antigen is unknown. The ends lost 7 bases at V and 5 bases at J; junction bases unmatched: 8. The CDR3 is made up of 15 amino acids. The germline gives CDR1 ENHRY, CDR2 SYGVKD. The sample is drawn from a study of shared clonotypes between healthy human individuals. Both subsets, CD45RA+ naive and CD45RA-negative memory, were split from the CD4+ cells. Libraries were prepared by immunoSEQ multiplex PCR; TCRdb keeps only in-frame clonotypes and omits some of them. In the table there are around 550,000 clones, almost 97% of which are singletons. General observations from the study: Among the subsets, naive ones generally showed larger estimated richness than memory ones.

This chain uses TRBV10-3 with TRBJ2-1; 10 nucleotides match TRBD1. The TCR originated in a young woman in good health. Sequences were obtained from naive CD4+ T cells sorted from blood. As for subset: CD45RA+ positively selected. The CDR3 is CAINVGTGVDNEQFF. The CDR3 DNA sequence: TGTGCCATCAATGTCGGGACAGGGGTAGACAATGAGCAGTTCTTC.